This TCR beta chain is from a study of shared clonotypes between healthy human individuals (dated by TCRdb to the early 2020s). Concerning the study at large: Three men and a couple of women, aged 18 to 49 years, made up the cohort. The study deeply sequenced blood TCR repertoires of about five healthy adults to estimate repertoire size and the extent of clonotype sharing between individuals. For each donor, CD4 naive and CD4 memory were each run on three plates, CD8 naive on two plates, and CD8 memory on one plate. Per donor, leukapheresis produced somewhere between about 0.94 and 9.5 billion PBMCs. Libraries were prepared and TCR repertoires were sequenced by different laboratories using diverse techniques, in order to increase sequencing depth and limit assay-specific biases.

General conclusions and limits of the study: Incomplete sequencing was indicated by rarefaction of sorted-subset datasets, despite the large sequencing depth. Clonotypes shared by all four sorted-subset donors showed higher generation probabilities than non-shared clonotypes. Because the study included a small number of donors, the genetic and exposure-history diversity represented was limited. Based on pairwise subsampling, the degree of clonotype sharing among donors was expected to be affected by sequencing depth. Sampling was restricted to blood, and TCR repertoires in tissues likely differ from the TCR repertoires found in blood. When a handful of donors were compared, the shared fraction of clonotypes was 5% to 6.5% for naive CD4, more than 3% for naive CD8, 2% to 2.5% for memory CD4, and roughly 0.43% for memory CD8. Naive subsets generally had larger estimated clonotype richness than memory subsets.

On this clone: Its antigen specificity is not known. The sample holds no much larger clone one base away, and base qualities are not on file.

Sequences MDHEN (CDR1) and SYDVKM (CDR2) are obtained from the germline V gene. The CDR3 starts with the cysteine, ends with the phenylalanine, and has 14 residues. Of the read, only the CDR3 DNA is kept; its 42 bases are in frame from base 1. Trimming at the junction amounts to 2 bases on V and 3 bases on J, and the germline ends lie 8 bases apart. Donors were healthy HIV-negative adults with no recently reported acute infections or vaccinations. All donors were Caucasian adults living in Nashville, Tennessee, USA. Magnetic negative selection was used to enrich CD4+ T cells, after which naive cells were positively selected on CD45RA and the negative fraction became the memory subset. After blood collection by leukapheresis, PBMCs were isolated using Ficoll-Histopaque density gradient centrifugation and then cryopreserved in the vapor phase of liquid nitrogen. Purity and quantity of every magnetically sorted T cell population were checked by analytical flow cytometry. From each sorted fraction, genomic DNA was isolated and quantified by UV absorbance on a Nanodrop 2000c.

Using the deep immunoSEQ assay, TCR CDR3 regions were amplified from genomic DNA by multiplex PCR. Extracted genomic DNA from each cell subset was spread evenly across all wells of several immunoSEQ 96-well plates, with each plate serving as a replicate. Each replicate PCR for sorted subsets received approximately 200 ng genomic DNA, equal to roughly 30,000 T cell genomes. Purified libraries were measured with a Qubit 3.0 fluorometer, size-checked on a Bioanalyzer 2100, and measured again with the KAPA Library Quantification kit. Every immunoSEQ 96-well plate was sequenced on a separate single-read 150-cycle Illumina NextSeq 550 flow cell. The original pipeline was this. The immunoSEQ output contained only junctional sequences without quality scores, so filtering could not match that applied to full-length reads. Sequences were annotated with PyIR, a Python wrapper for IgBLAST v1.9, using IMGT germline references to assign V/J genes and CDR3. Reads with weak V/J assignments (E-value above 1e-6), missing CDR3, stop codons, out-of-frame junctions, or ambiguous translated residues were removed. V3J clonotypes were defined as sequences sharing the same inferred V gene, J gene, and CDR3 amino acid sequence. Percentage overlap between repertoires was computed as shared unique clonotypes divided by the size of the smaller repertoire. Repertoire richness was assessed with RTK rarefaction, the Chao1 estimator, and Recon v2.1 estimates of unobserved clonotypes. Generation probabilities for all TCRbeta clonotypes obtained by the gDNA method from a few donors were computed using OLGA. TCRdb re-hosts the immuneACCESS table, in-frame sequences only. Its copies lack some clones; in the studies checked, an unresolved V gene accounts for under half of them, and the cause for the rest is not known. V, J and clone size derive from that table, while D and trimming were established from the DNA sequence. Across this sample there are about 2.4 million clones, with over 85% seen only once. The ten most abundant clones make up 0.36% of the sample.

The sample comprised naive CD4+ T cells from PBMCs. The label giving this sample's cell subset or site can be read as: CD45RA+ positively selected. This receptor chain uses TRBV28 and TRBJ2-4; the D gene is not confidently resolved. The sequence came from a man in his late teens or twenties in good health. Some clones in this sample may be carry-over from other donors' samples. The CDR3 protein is CASSLVAGKNIQYF. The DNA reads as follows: TGTGCCAGCAGTTTAGTGGCAGGCAAAAACATTCAGTACTTC.